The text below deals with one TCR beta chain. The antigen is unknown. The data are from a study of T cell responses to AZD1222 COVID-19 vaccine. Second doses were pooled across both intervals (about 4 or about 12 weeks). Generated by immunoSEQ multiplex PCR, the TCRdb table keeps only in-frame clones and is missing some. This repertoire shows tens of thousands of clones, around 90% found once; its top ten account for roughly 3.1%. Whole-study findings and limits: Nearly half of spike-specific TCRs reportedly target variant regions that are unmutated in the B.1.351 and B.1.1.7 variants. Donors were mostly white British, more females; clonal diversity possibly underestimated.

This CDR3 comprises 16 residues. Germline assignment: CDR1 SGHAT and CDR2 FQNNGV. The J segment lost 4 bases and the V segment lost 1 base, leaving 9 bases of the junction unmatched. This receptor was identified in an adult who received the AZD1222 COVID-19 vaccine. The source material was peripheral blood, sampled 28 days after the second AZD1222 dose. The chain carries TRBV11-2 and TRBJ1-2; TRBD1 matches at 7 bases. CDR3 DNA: TGTGCCAGCAGCTTAGCCTCGGACAGGACAATCTATGGCTACACCTTC. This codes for CASSLASDRTIYGYTF.